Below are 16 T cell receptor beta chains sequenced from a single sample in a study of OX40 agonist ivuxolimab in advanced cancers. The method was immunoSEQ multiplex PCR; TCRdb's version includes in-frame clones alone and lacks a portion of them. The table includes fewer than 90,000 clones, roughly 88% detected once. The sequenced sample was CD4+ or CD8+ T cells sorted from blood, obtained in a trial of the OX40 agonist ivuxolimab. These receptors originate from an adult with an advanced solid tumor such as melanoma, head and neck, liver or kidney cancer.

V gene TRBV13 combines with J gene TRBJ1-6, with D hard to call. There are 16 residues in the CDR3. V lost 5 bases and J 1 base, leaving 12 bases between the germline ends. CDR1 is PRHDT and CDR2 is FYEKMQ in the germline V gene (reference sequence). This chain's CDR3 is CASSAEGRSYNSPLHF. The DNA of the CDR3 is TGTGCCAGCAGCGCCGAAGGCAGGTCCTATAATTCACCCCTCCACTTT.

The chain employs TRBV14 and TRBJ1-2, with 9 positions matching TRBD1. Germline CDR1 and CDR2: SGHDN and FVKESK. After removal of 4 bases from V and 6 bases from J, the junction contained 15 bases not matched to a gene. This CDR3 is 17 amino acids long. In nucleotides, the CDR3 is TGTGCCAGCAGCCCCTACCTCCCGACAGGGGGACCGAATGGCTACACCTTC. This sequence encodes CASSPYLPTGGPNGYTF. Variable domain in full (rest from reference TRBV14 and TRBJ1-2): EAGVTQFPSHSVIEKGQTVTLRCDPISGHDNLYWYRRVMGKEIKFLLHFVKESKQDESGMPNNRFLAERTGGTYSTLKVQPAELEDSGVYFCASSPYLPTGGPNGYTFGSGTRLTVV.

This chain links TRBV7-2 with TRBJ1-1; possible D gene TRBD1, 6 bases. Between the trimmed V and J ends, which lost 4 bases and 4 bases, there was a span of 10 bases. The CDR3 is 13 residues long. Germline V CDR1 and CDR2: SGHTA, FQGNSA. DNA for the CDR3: TGTGCCAGCAGCTCGGGGGCGCTCACTGAAGCTTTCTTT. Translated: CASSSGALTEAFF.

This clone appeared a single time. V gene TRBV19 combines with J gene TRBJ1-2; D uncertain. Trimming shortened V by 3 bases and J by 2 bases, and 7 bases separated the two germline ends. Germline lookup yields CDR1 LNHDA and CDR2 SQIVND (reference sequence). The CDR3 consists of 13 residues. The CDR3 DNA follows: TGTGCCAGTAGTATTATGGGGAACTATGGCTACACCTTC. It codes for CASSIMGNYGYTF.

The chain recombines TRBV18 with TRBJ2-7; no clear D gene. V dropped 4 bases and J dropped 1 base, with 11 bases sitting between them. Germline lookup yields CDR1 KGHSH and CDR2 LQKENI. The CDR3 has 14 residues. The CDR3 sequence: CASSRLRSSYEQYF. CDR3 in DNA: TGTGCCAGCTCACGTCTAAGGTCTTCCTACGAGCAGTACTTC.

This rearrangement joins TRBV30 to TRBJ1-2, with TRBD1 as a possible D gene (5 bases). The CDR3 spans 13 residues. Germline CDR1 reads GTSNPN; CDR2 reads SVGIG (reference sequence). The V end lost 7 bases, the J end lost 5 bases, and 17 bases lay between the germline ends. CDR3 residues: CAFGLLGQYGYTF. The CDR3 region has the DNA TGTGCCTTCGGACTGTTGGGGCAGTATGGCTACACCTTC.

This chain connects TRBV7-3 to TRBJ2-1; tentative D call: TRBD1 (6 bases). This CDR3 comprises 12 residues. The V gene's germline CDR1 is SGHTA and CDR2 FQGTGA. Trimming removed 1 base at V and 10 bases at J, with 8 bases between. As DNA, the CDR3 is TGTGCCAGCAGCTTAAGGGGACAAGAGCAGTTCTTC. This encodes CASSLRGQEQFF.

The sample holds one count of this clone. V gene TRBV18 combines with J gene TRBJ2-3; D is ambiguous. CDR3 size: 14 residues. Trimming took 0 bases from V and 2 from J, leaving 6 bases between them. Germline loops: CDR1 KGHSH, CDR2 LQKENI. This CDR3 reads CASSPPYPTDTQYF. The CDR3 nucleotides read TGTGCCAGCTCACCACCGTATCCCACAGATACGCAGTATTTT.

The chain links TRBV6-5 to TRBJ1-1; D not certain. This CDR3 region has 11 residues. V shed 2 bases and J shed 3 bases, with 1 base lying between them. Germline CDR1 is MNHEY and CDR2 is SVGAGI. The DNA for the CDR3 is TGTGCCAGCAGTTACGACACTGAAGCTTTCTTT. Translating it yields CASSYDTEAFF.

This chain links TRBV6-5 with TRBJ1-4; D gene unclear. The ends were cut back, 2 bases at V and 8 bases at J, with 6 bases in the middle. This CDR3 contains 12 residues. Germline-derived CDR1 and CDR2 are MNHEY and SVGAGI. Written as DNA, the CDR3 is TGTGCCAGCAGTTACGACTTCGAAAAACTGTTTTTT. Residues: CASSYDFEKLFF.

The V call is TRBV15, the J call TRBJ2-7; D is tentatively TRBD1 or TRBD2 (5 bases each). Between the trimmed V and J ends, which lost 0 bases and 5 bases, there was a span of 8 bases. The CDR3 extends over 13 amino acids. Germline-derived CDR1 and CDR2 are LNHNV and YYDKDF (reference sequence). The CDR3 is CATSRDRGDEQYF. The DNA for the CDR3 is TGTGCCACCAGCAGAGATCGAGGGGACGAGCAGTACTTC.

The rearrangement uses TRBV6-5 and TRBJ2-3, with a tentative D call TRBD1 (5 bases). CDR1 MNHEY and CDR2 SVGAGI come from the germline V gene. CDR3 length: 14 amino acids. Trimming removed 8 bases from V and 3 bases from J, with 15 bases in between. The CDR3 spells CASQGRRSTDTQYF. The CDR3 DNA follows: TGTGCCAGCCAGGGCAGGCGAAGTACAGATACGCAGTATTTT.

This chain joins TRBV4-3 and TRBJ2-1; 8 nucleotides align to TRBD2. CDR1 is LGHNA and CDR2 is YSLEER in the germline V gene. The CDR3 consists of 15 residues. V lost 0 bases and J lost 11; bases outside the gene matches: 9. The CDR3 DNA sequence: TGCGCCAGCAGCCAAGAAGTGGGCGGGGGGCCCAAGCAGTTCTTC. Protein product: CASSQEVGGGPKQFF.

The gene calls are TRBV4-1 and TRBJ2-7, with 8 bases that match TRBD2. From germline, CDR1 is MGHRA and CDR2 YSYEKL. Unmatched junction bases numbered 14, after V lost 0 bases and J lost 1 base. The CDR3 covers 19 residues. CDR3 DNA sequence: TGCGCCAGCAGCCAAGATATAGTGGGACTAGGGCTAATGTCCTACGAGCAGTACTTC. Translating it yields CASSQDIVGLGLMSYEQYF.

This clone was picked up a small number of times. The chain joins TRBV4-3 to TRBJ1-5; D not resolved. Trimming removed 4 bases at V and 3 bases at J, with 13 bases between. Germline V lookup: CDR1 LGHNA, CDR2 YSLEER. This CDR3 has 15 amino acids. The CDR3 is CASSLNVSPNQPQHF. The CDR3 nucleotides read TGCGCCAGCAGCCTTAATGTGAGCCCCAATCAGCCCCAGCATTTT.

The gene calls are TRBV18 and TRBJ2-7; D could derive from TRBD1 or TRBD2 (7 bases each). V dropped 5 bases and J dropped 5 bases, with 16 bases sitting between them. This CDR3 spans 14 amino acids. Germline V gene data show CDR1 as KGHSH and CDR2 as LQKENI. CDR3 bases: TGTGCCAGCTCAAGGGGGCGCGGGGGCCACGAGCAGTACTTC. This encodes CASSRGRGGHEQYF.